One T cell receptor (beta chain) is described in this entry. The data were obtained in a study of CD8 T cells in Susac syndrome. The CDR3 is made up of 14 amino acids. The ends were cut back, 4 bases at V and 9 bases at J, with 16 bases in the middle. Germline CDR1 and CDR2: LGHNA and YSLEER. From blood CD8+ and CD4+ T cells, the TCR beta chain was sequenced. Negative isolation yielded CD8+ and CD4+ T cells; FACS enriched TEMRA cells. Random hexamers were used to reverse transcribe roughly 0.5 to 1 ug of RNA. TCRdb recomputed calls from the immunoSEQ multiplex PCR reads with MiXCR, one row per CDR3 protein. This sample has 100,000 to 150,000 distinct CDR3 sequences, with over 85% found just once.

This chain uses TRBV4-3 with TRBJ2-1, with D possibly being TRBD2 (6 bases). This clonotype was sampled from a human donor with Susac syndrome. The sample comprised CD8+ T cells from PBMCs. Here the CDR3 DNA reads TGCGCCAGCAGCCCCGTGACTAGTGTGGGTGAGCAGTTCTTC. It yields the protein CASSPVTSVGEQFF.